This T cell receptor beta chain was retrieved from a study of brain metastases from non-small cell lung cancer. Losses at the gene ends were 6 bases for V and 3 bases for J; bases not matched to a gene: 14. Germline CDR1 WNHNN, CDR2 SYGVQD (reference sequence). CDR3 length: 16 residues. Method: immunoSEQ multiplex PCR; TCRdb's copy keeps in-frame clones and lacks some. The data contain about 8,000 clones, over 80% of them seen just once; the ten biggest clones take up about 4%. This chain joins TRBV10-1 and TRBJ2-7, with 7 bases aligning to TRBD1. The receptor's source is a donor over 35 with non-small cell lung cancer. The specimen sequenced was primary lung tumor tissue. The CDR3 loop reads CASSPTRRQGYYEQYF. The CDR3 nucleotides are TGCGCCAGCAGCCCGACCCGCCGACAGGGATACTACGAGCAGTACTTC.